This T cell receptor (beta chain) emerged from a study of regulatory T cells in long-lasting Graves disease. About the study: Those Graves' patients who were newly diagnosed had been on antithyroid drugs under 3 months.

Both iRepertoire HTBI primers and Arm-PCR of CDR3 regions were used to build the TCR beta libraries. TCRdb itself ran the multiplex PCR reads through MiXCR, one entry per CDR3 protein. The table shows 450,000 to 650,000 distinct CDR3 sequences, with 16% occurring only once. This clonotype was counted between two and nine times. Regarding time point: newly diagnosed GD, antithyroid drugs for less than 3 months. The TCR library used RNA extracted from PBMCs. The same data also went into a second study, on T cells in Graves' hyperthyroidism and ophthalmopathy. That work contributes: The diagnostic basis comprised clinical symptoms, serum thyroxine and TRAb, thyroid ultrasound and orbital computed tomography. First-round RT-PCR with HTBI primers amplified the TCR CDR3 region.

The material sequenced was peripheral blood mononuclear cells (PBMCs), taken at new diagnosis, from a patient treated with antithyroid drugs. The sequence was obtained from a woman aged 35-65 years with Graves disease.

The CDR3 sequence: CSVQTGEGRNTIYF. DNA of the CDR3: TGCAGCGTTCAAACTGGAGAGGGGAGAAACACCATATATTTT. The chain joins TRBV29-1 to TRBJ1-3, with D tentatively TRBD1 (5 bases). V shed 5 bases and J shed 5 bases, with 16 bases lying between them. The germline CDR1 and CDR2 sequences are SQVTM and ANQGSEA. The CDR3 contains 14 residues. The full variable domain, in which reference TRBV29-1 and TRBJ1-3 provide the parts outside the CDR3, is SAVISQKPSRDICQRGTSLTIQCQVDSQVTMMFWYRQQPGQSLTLIATANQGSEATYESGFVIDKFPISRPNLTFSTLTVSNMSPEDSSIYLCSVQTGEGRNTIYFGEGSWLTVV.